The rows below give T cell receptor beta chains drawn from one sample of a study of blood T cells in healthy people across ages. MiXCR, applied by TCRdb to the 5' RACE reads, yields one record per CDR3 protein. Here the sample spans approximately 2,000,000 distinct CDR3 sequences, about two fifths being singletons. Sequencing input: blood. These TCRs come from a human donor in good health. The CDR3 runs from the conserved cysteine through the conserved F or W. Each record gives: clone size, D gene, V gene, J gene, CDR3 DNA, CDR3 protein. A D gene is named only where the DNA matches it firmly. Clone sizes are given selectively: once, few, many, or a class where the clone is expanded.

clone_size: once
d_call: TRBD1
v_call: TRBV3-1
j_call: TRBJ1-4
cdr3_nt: TGTGCCAGCGAGGGAAGACAGGGTGAAAAACTGTTTTTT
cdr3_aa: CASEGRQGEKLFF

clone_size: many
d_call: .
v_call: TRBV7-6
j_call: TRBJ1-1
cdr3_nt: TGTGCCAGCAGCTTACACACAGGGAACACTGAAGCTTTCTTT
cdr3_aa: CASSLHTGNTEAFF

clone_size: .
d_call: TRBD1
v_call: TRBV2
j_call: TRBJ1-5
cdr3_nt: TGTGCCAGCAGTGAAGGGACAGGGTATCAGCCCCAGCATTTT
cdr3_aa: CASSEGTGYQPQHF

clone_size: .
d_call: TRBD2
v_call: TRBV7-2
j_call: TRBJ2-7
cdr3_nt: TGTGCCAGCAGCCTAGCGGGGGGGCCTGGGGGTGACCAGTACTTC
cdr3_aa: CASSLAGGPGGDQYF

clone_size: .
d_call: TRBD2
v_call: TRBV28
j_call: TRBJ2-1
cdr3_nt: TGTGCCAGCAGCCGACTAGCGGGGTTTTACAATGAGCAGTTCTTC
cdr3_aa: CASSRLAGFYNEQFF

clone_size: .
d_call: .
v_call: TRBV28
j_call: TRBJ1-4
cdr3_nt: TGTGCCAGCAGTTTATATGCGGGGGCGACTAATGAAAAACGGTTTTTT
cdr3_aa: CASSLYAGATNEKRFF

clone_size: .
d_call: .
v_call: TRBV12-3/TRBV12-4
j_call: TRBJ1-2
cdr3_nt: TGTGCCAGCACCGCAGGGGTTTCGACTGGCTACACCTTC
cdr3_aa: CASTAGVSTGYTF

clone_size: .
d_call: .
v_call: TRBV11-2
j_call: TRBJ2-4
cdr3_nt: TGTGCCAGTGGGTCCCCCGTACACCAACCACTAAACATTCAGTACTTC
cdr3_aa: CASGSPVHQPLNIQYF

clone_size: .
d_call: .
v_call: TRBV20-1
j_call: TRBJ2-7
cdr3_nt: TGCAGTGCTAGAGATCCTGGAGGACGAAACTACGAGCAGTACTTC
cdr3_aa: CSARDPGGRNYEQYF

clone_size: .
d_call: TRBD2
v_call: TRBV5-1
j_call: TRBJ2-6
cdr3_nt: TGCGCCAGCAGCTTGGGGACCGGGACTAGTCTATCTGGGGCCAACGTCCTGACTTTC
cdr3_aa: CASSLGTGTSLSGANVLTF

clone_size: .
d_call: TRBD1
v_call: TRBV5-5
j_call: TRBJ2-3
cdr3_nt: TGTGCCAGCAGCGATGACAGGGGAGGAGATACGCAGTATTTT
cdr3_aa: CASSDDRGGDTQYF

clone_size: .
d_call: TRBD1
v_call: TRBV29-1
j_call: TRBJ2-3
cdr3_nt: TGCAGCGCCTCGGGACAGCCTAACACAGATACGCAGTATTTT
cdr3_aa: CSASGQPNTDTQYF

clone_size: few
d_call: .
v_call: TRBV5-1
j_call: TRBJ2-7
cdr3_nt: TGCGCCAGCAACTCAGCCCCCGAGGGGTCCTACGAGCAGTACTTC
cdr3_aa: CASNSAPEGSYEQYF

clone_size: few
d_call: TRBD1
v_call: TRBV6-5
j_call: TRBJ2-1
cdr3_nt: TGTGCCAGCAGTAAACAGGGGGCGTCCTACAATGAGCAGTTCTTC
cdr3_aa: CASSKQGASYNEQFF

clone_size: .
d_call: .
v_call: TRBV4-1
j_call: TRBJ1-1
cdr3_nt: TGCGCCAGCAGCTCCCCAGGGGCGGGGGGCACTGAAGCTTTCTTT
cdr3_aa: CASSSPGAGGTEAFF

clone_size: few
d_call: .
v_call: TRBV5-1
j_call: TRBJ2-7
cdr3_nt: TGCGCCAGCAGCTTGTTACAGGGTGGCTACGAGCAGTACTTC
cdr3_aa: CASSLLQGGYEQYF

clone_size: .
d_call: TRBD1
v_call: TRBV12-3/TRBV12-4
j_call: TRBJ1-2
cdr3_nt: TGTGCCAGCAGTTTTCCTCAGACCACAGGGGGCACAGCCTATGGCTACACCTTC
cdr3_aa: CASSFPQTTGGTAYGYTF

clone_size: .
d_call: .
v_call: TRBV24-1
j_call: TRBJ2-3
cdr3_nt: TGTGCCACCAATGGACCAGGGACAGATACGCAGTATTTT
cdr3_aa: CATNGPGTDTQYF

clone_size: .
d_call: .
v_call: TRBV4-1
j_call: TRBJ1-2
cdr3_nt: TGCGCCAGCAGCCCCGGAGGACTCCTTAACTATGGCTACACCTTC
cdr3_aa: CASSPGGLLNYGYTF

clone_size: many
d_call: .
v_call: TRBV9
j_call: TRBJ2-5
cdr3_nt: TGTGCCAGCAGCGTATCAGAAAGAGTGGAGACCCAGTACTTC
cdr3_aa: CASSVSERVETQYF

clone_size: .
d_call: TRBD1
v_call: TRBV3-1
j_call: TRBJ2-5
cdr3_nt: TGTGCCAGCAGCCATGGGACAGGGGATGAGACCCAGTACTTC
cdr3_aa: CASSHGTGDETQYF

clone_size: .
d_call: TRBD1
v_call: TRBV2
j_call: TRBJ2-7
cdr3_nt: TGTGCCAGCAGGGACAGGGGGCTCTACGAGCAGTACTTC
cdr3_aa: CASRDRGLYEQYF

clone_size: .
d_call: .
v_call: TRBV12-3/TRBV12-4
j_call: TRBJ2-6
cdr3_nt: TGTGCCAGCAGTCTTCGGGCCCGCCTGGTGCTCTCTGGGGCCAACGTCCTGACTTTC
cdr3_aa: CASSLRARLVLSGANVLTF

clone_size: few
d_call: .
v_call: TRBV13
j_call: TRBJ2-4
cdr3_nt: TGTGCCAGCAGCCCCTGGGGCATTAGCCAAAACATTCAGTACTTC
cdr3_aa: CASSPWGISQNIQYF

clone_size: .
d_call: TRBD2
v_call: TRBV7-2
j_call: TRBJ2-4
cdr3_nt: TGTGCCAGCAGCCTGGGACTAGCGGGGGGAAGGGGCAAAAACATTCAGTACTTC
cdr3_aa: CASSLGLAGGRGKNIQYF

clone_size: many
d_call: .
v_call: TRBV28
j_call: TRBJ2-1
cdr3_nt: TGTGCCAGCAGTTCCCACGGCCGGGATGAGCAGTTCTTC
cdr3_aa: CASSSHGRDEQFF

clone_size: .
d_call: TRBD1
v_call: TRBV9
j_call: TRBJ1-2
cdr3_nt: TGTGCCAGCAGCCAAACGACAGGGGGTGGCTACACCTTC
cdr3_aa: CASSQTTGGGYTF

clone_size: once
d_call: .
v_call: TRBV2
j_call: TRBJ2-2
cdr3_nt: TGTGCCAGCAGTGAAGGAGCTTTTGACACCGGGGAGCTGTTTTTT
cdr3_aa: CASSEGAFDTGELFF

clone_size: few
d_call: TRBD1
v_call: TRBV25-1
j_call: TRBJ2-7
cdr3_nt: TGTGCCAGCAGTGAATTGAGGACAGGGGCCTACGAGCAGTACTTC
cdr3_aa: CASSELRTGAYEQYF

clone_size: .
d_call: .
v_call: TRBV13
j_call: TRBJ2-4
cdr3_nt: TGTGCCAGCAGCCATCAAGCCCCGCTCGCGAATGAGCAGTACTTC
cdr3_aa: CASSHQAPLANEQYF

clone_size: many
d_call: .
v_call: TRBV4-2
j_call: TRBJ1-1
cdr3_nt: TGTGCCAGCAGCCAGACAGGTAGCTGGACTGAAGCTTTCTTT
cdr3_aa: CASSQTGSWTEAFF

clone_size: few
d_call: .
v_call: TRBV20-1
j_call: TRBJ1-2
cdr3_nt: TGCAGTGCTAGTGACACCCCAAACTACACCTTC
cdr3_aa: CSASDTPNYTF

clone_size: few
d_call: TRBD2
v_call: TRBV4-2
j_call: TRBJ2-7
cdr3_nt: TGTGCCAGCAGCCAAGATCTTGGCGGGGGGAACTCCTACGAGCAGTACTTC
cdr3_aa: CASSQDLGGGNSYEQYF

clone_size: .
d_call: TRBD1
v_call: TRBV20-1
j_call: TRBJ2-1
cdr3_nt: TGCAGTGCTCTCACGGGGACAGTGAACTACAATGAGCAGTTCTTC
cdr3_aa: CSALTGTVNYNEQFF

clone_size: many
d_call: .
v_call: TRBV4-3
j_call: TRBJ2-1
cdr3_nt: TGCGCCAGCAGCCAAGAGATGGTCAGTTACAATGAGCAGTTCTTC
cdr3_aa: CASSQEMVSYNEQFF

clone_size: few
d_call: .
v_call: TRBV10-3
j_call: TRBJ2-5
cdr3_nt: TGTGCCATCAGTGAGGTCGGCCCGGCCCAGTACTTC
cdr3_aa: CAISEVGPAQYF

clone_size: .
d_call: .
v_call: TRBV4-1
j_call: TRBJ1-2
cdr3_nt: TGCGCCAGCAGCCATCCCGCAAGGGGCTACACCTTC
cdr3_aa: CASSHPARGYTF

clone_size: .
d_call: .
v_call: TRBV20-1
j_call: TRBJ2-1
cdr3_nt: TGCAGTGCTAGAGACCTAGCGACGCCTAGCAATGAGCAGTTCTTC
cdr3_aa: CSARDLATPSNEQFF

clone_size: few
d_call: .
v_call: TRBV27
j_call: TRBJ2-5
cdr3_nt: TGTGCCAGCAGTCCATCGCTGAGTGCGACCCAGTACTTC
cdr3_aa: CASSPSLSATQYF

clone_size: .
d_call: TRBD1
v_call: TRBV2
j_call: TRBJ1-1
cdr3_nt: TGTGCCAGCAGGGCAGGGGGGATGAGCACTGAAGCTTTCTTT
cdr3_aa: CASRAGGMSTEAFF

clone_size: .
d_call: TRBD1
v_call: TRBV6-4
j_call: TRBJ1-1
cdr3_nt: TGTGCCAGCAGAAAAGACAGGGGAGGGAGTACTGAAGCTTTCTTT
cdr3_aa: CASRKDRGGSTEAFF

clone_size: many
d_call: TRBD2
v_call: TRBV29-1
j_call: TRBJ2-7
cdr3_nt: TGCAGCGTAGTAGCGGGGGGCTACGAGCAGTACTTC
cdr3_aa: CSVVAGGYEQYF

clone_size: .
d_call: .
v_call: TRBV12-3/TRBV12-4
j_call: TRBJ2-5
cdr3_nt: TGTGCCAGCAGCCCCCCGGGTAGGGCGAAGACCCAGTACTTC
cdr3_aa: CASSPPGRAKTQYF

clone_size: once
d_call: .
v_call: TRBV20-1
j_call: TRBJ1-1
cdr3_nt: TGCAGTGCTCAACCAAGCCCTGCAAACACTGAAGCTTTCTTT
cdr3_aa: CSAQPSPANTEAFF

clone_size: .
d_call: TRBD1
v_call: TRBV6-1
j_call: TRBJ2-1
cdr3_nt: TGTGCCAGCAGTGGTGCGACAGGGAGCTCCTACAATGAGCAGTTCTTC
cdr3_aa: CASSGATGSSYNEQFF